Included here is one TCR beta chain sequence, with context. TCRdb's copy holds only in-frame clones and misses some; the assay was immunoSEQ multiplex PCR. Counted here are around 57,000 clones, about 92% occurring once; the ten biggest clones make up 5.5% to 7%. V was clipped by 5 bases and J by 7 bases; unmatched bases: 6. CDR1 and CDR2 from the germline V gene are LNHDA and SQIVND (reference sequence). The CDR3 loop spans 14 amino acids. The data derive from a study of T cell changes during pregnancy in multiple sclerosis. The sequencing used peripheral blood, collected in the third trimester of pregnancy. This chain uses TRBV19 with TRBJ1-1; 11 nucleotides line up with TRBD1. The clonotype was recovered from a female donor in good health, enrolled as a control in a pregnancy study. The chain's CDR3 is CASSGDRGVNEAFF. The CDR3 DNA is TGTGCCAGTAGTGGGGACAGGGGGGTGAATGAAGCTTTCTTT. The variable domain in full, completed from reference TRBV19 and TRBJ1-1, reads DGGITQSPKYLFRKEGQNVTLSCEQNLNHDAMYWYRQDPGQGLRLIYYSQIVNDFQKGDIAEGYSVSREKKESFPLTVTSAQKNPTAFYLCASSGDRGVNEAFFGQGTRLTVV.